This TCR beta chain was captured in a study of blood T cell repertoires in COVID-19. Study background: The United States, Italy and Spain provided the acute and convalescent COVID-19 samples. From T cells, B-cell-depleted T cells, or PBMCs came the material, which was cDNA or gDNA.

The CDR3 is 15 residues long. V gave up 0 bases and J gave up 4 bases; unmatched junction bases: 5. Germline V gene data show CDR1 as SGHDN and CDR2 as FVKESK. Here immunoSEQ multiplex PCR was the method, and the copy in TCRdb shows in-frame clones only, minus some. The sample records 99,000 or so clones, about 86% being singletons. Specimen: peripheral blood. The receptor was derived from a woman aged 80 or older with active or convalescent COVID-19. The V and J genes are TRBV14 and TRBJ2-5; the match to TRBD1 covers 7 bases. The CDR3 region is CASSQDDRELETQYF. Here the CDR3 DNA reads TGTGCCAGCAGCCAAGATGACAGGGAGTTAGAGACCCAGTACTTC.